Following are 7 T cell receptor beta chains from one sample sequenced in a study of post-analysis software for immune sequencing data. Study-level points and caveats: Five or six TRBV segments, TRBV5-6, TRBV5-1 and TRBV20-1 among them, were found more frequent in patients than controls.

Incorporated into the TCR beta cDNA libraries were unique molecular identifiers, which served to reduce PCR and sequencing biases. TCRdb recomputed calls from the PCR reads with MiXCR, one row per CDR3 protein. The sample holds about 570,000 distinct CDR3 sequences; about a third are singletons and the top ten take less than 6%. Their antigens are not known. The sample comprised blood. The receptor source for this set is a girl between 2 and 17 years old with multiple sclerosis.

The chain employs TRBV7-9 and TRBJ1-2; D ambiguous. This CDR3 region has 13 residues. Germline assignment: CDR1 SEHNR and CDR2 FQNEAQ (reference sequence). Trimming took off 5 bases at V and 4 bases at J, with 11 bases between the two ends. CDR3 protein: CASSLSVSYGYTF. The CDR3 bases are TGTGCCAGCAGCCTAAGTGTAAGCTATGGCTACACCTTC. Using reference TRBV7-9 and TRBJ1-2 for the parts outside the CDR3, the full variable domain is DTGVSQNPRHKITKRGQNVTFRCDPISEHNRLYWYRQTLGQGPEFLTYFQNEAQLEKSRLLSDRFSAERPKGSFSTLEIQRTEQGDSAMYLCASSLSVSYGYTFGSGTRLTVV.

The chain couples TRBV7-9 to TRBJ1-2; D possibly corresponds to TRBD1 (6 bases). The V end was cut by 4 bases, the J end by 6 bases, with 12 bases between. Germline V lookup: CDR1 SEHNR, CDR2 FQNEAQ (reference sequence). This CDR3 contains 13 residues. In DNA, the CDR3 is TGTGCCAGCAGCTCAACAGGGCCCGATGGCTACACCTTC. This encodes CASSSTGPDGYTF. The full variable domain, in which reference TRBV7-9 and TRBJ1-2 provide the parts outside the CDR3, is DTGVSQNPRHKITKRGQNVTFRCDPISEHNRLYWYRQTLGQGPEFLTYFQNEAQLEKSRLLSDRFSAERPKGSFSTLEIQRTEQGDSAMYLCASSSTGPDGYTFGSGTRLTVV.

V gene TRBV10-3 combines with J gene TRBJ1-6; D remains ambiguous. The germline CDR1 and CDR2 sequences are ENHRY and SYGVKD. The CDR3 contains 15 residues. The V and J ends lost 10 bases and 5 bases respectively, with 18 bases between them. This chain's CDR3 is CATRGQLQNNSPLHF. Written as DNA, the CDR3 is TGTGCCACCCGAGGCCAGCTCCAAAATAATTCACCCCTCCACTTT.

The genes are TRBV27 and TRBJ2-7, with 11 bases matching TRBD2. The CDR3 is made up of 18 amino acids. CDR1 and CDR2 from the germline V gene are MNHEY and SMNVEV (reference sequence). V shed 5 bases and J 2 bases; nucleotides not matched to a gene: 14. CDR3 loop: CASSPTILLAGGPYEQYF. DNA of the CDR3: TGTGCCAGCAGTCCTACTATCCTCCTAGCGGGGGGCCCCTACGAGCAGTACTTC.

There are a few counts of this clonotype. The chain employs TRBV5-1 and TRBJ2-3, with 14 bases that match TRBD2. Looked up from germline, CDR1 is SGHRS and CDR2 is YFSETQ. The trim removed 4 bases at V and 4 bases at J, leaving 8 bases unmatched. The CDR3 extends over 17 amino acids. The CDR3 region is CASSTGTSGGGADTQYF. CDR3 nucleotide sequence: TGCGCCAGCAGCACAGGGACTAGCGGGGGTGGCGCAGATACGCAGTATTTT. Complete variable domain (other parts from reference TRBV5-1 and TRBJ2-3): KAGVTQTPRYLIKTRGQQVTLSCSPISGHRSVSWYQQTPGQGLQFLFEYFSETQRNKGNFPGRFSGRQFSNSRSEMNVSTLELGDSALYLCASSTGTSGGGADTQYFGPGTRLTVL.

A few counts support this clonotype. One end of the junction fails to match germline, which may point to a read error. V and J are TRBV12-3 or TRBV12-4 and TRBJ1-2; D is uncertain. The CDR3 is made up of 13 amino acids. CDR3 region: CVSSLLGGYGYTF. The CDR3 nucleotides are TGTGTCAGCAGTTTACTGGGTGGCTATGGCTACACCTTC.

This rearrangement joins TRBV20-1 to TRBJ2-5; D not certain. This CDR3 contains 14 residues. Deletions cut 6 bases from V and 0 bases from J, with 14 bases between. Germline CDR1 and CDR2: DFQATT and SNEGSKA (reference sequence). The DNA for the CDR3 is TGCAGTGCAGTCGTCTTTGTCGACCAAGAGACCCAGTACTTC. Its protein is CSAVVFVDQETQYF.